This T cell receptor (beta chain) comes out of a study of cytomegalovirus exposure and HLA in healthy donors. Study-level findings and limits: Despite most TCR sequences being rare, some public TCRs occurred in many donors. There were 150 to 200 TCR beta chains listed as cytomegalovirus-associated.

Assay used: immunoSEQ multiplex PCR; TCRdb lists only in-frame clones, some missing. This table holds about 270,000 clones, approximately 86% found once. For this clone: Its antigen remains unidentified.

The V and J ends lost 4 bases and 5 bases, in that order; junction bases with no gene match: 3. There are 12 residues in the CDR3. The V gene's germline CDR1 is SQVTM and CDR2 ANQGSEA. The sample comprised PBMCs. This clonotype was obtained from a woman aged 18 to 35 in good health and CMV-seronegative. This rearrangement joins TRBV29-1 to TRBJ2-7; the match to TRBD2 covers 9 bases. The CDR3 reads CSVVASGDEQYF. The CDR3 DNA reads as TGCAGCGTTGTTGCTAGCGGGGACGAGCAGTACTTC.